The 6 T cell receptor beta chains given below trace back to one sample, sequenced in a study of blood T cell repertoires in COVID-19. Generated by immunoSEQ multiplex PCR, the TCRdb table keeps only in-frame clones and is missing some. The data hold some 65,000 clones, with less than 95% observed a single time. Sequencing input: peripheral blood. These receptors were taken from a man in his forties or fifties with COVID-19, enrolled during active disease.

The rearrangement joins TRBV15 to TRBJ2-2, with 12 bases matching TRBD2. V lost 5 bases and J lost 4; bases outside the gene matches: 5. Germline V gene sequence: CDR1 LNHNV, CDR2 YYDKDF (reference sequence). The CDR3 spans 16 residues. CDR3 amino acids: CATSPRLAGATGELFF. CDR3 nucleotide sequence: TGTGCCACCAGCCCGAGACTAGCGGGAGCCACCGGGGAGCTGTTTTTT.

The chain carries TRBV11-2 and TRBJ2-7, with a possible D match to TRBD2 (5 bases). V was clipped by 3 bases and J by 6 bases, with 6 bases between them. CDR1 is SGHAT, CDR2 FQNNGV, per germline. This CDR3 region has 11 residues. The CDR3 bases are TGTGCCAGCAGCTTGAGGGTCGAGCAGTACTTC. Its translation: CASSLRVEQYF.

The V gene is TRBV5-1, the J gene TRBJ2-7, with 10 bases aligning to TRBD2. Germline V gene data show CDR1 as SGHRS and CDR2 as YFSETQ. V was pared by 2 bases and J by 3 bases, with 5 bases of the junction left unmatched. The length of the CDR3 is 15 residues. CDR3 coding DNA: TGCGCCAGCAGCTTTCTAGCGGGGGCGGGCTACGAGCAGTACTTC. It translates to CASSFLAGAGYEQYF.

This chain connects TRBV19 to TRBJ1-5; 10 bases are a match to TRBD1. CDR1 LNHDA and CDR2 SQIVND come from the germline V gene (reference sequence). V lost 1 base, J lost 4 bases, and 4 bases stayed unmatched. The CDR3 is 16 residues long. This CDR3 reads CASSIGTGGTNQPQHF. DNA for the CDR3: TGTGCCAGTAGTATAGGGACAGGGGGGACGAATCAGCCCCAGCATTTT.

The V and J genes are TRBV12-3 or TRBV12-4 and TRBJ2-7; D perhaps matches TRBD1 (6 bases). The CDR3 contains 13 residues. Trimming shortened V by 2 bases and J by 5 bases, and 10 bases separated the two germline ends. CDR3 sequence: CASSLTGSNEQYF. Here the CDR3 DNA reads TGTGCCAGCAGTTTAACAGGGTCGAACGAGCAGTACTTC.

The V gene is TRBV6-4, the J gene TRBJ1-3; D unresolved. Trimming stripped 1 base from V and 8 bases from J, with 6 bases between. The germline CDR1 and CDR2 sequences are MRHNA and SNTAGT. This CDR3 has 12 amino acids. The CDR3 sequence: CASSDFEYTIYF. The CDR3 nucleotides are TGTGCCAGCAGTGACTTCGAGTACACCATATATTTT.